This is a list of T cell receptor beta chains from one sample in a study of ipilimumab plus nivolumab after autologous stem cell transplantation. Assay: immunoSEQ multiplex PCR; the TCRdb copy retains only in-frame clones and omits some. The table has about 17,000 clones, roughly 85% seen once; the top ten hold roughly 10%. Source: PBMCs, taken in a trial of ipilimumab plus nivolumab as post-transplant consolidation. All receptors derive from a male donor with diffuse large B-cell lymphoma. CDR3s include the opening cysteine and the closing phenylalanine or tryptophan. The order of the fields is D gene, J gene, V gene, clone size, CDR3 protein, CDR3 DNA. The D gene is left open where the match is weak. Some rows mark clone size as missing; the rest say once, few, many or name a class of expanded clone.

D: TRBD2; J: TRBJ2-1; V: TRBV5-1; size: few; CDR3: CASSLEGTSGGRYNEQFF; DNA: TGCGCCAGCAGCTTGGAGGGGACTAGCGGGGGCCGATACAATGAGCAGTTCTTC
D: NA; J: TRBJ2-3; V: TRBV2; size: NA; CDR3: CASSVPSGSTDTQYF; DNA: TGTGCCAGCAGTGTGCCCAGCGGTAGCACAGATACGCAGTATTTT
D: TRBD2; J: TRBJ2-3; V: TRBV5-1; size: NA; CDR3: CAGSTGTSGGQSTQYF; DNA: TGCGCCGGCAGCACCGGGACTAGCGGGGGGCAAAGTACGCAGTATTTT
D: NA; J: TRBJ1-4; V: TRBV12-5; size: NA; CDR3: CASGLVSGTLPEKLFF; DNA: TGTGCTAGTGGTTTGGTCTCCGGGACATTACCTGAAAAACTGTTTTTT
D: NA; J: TRBJ1-4; V: TRBV5-4; size: NA; CDR3: CASSLENPGSTGEKLFF; DNA: TGTGCCAGCAGCTTGGAGAATCCGGGAAGCACCGGGGAAAAACTGTTTTTT
D: TRBD2; J: TRBJ2-7; V: TRBV9; size: NA; CDR3: CASSPRLAGIYEQYF; DNA: TGTGCCAGCAGCCCCCGACTAGCGGGGATCTACGAGCAGTACTTC
D: TRBD2; J: TRBJ2-3; V: TRBV4-1; size: NA; CDR3: CASSLSGGWADTQYF; DNA: TGCGCCAGCAGCCTATCGGGGGGGTGGGCAGATACGCAGTATTTT
D: NA; J: TRBJ2-3; V: TRBV7-3; size: NA; CDR3: CASSLTPNQGGGTDTQYF; DNA: TGTGCCAGCAGCTTAACCCCAAATCAGGGCGGGGGCACAGATACGCAGTATTTT
D: TRBD2; J: TRBJ2-5; V: TRBV4-2; size: NA; CDR3: CASSQDLGTSGGRQYF; DNA: TGTGCCAGCAGCCAAGATCTGGGGACTAGCGGGGGCCGGCAGTACTTC
D: TRBD2; J: TRBJ2-3; V: TRBV5-6; size: NA; CDR3: CASSWGLAGPKTDTQYF; DNA: TGTGCCAGCAGCTGGGGACTAGCGGGACCTAAAACAGATACGCAGTATTTT
D: NA; J: TRBJ2-3; V: TRBV19; size: once; CDR3: CASSIGFSGTDTQYF; DNA: TGTGCCAGTAGTATTGGCTTTTCGGGCACAGATACGCAGTATTTT